This TCR beta chain was sequenced during a study of cytomegalovirus exposure and HLA in healthy donors. General study points: Association of fewer than 20,000 TCR beta sequences with HLA alleles was found at 0.05 false discovery rate in a later analysis. It was only CMV serostatus that was available as immune exposure information.

V lost 5 bases to trimming and J lost 3 bases, with 8 bases between them. The CDR3 extends over 14 amino acids. Germline CDR1 is SEHNR and CDR2 is FQNEAQ (reference sequence). This clone occurred once. Its specificity is not known. Primers included in the PCR were 60 Vbeta and 13 Jbeta primers. Generated by immunoSEQ multiplex PCR, the TCRdb table keeps only in-frame clones and is missing some. The table has roughly 150,000 clones, 70% to 90% seen once; the top ten hold about 2.5%. Sequencing was performed on PBMCs. J is TRBJ2-6 and V is TRBV7-9; D unclear. The source is a man aged 25-40 years in good health and CMV-seropositive. The chain's CDR3 is CASSPPGGANVLTF. CDR3 nucleotides: TGTGCCAGCAGCCCCCCGGGTGGGGCCAACGTCCTGACTTTC.